Listed below are T cell receptor beta chains from one sample, sequenced in a study of blood T cells in healthy people across ages. TCRdb ran MiXCR on the 5' RACE reads and lists one entry per CDR3 protein. Found here are 1.5 million to 2 million distinct CDR3 sequences, roughly 28% of them singletons; the top ten hold 7.7%. The source material was blood. The origin of the receptors is a woman aged 30 to 39 in good health. CDR3s include the opening cysteine and the closing phenylalanine or tryptophan.

v_gene	j_gene	CDR3aa
TRBV20-1	TRBJ1-2	CSSGVQGNGYTF
TRBV24-1	TRBJ2-5	CTTSEVGRQETQYF
TRBV7-2	TRBJ2-1	CASSLYTSGSSEQFF
TRBV7-9	.	CASSLVAGLDYEQYF
TRBV5-1	TRBJ1-4	CASSTGLTGEKLFF
TRBV6-1	TRBJ1-4	CASGRGPNEKLFF
TRBV5-1	TRBJ2-7	CASGAGDSCEQYF
TRBV19	TRBJ2-5	CASSIDSGETQYF
TRBV5-1	TRBJ2-3	CASSRLAGEKDTQYF
TRBV5-1	TRBJ1-1	CASSPASGTEAFF
TRBV4-3	TRBJ2-1	CASSQALGGYNEQFF
TRBV7-8	TRBJ2-1	CASSSSIRTSGRGYNEQFF
TRBV12-3/TRBV12-4	TRBJ1-3	CASSFAGAGNTIYF
TRBV12-3/TRBV12-4	TRBJ1-4	CASNQEGPGGKLFF
TRBV6-5	TRBJ2-1	CASSPNQLSSYNAQFF
TRBV7-2	TRBJ2-4	CASSLGSGWAGENIQYF
TRBV25-1	TRBJ2-7	CASSEWSGRLAGGDEQYF
TRBV7-2	TRBJ2-3	CASSSGDSTDTQYF
TRBV28	TRBJ1-1	CASSLIVSEAFF
TRBV7-9	TRBJ2-1	CASSLASTPRGAEQFF
TRBV9	TRBJ2-7	CASSASGTSRSEQYF
TRBV12-3/TRBV12-4	TRBJ2-7	CASSGPALAGSLSYEQYF
TRBV7-2	TRBJ2-1	CASSLGADHYNEQFF
TRBV5-1	TRBJ2-3	CASSLSLGNFGTDTQYF
TRBV12-5	TRBJ2-3	CASEGGLAGGTDTQYF
TRBV10-3	TRBJ1-2	CAIKPIEDYGYTF
TRBV7-8	TRBJ2-5	CASSLPGVLAETQYF
TRBV2	TRBJ2-1	CASSHSGTQRSSEQFF
TRBV7-2	TRBJ1-1	CASGGQGTSEAFF
TRBV21-1	TRBJ1-1	CASMRGLGQAPEAFF
TRBV14	TRBJ2-1	CASSQDAGVGYNEQFF
TRBV18	TRBJ2-7	CASSPGASGGSFGIEQYF
TRBV29-1	TRBJ2-3	CSISGSTDTQYF
TRBV12-3/TRBV12-4	TRBJ2-1	CASSLHGRHGERFF
TRBV27	TRBJ2-7	CASSPPGRVSEQYF
TRBV28	TRBJ2-1	CASSVGTGFANEQFF
TRBV20-1	TRBJ2-2	CSATRQANTGELFF